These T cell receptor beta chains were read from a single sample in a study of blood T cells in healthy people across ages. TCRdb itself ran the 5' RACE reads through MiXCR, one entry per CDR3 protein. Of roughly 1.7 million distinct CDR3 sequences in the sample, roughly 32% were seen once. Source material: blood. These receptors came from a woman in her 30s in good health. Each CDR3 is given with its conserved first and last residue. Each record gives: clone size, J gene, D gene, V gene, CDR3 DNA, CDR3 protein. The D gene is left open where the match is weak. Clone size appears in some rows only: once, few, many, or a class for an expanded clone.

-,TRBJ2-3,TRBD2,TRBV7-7,TGTGCCAGCAGCGCGACTAGCGGGGGGGCCTTCGATACGCAGTATTTT,CASSATSGGAFDTQYF
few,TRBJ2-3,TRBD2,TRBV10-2,TGCGCCAGCAGTGGGACTAGCGTGGGGGCAGATACGCAGTATTTT,CASSGTSVGADTQYF
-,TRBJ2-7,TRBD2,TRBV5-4,TGTGCCAGCAGCTTGGGACTAGCGGGGGCGCCTAGTCCCTACGAGCAGTACTTC,CASSLGLAGAPSPYEQYF
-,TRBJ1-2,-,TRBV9,TGTGCCAGCAGCGTTGGCACGGACGGGGTAGGAGGCTACACCTTC,CASSVGTDGVGGYTF
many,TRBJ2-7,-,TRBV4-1,TGCGCCAGCAGCATCAGACCCATAGGAGGGTACGAGCAGTACTTC,CASSIRPIGGYEQYF
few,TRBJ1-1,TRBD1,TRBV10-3,TGTGCCATCAGTGAACCCGGGACAGGAGGAGATGAAGCTTTCTTT,CAISEPGTGGDEAFF
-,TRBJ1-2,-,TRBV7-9,TGTGCCAGCAGCTTAGTAGGGTACGAGGATGGCTACACCTTC,CASSLVGYEDGYTF
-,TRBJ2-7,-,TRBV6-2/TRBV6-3,TGTGCCAGCACCCCGAGTCCCTCTCTCTCGATCTCCTACGAGCAGTACTTC,CASTPSPSLSISYEQYF
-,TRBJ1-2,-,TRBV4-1,TGCGCCAGCAGCCAAGAGGAAGGGGAAGGCTACACCTTC,CASSQEEGEGYTF
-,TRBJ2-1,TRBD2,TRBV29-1,TGCAGCGTTGTTTGGGCGGGGGGCCTCAATGAGCAGTTCTTC,CSVVWAGGLNEQFF
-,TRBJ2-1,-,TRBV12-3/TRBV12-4,TGTGCCAGCAGTTCCATCGACGGATACAATGAGCAGTTCTTC,CASSSIDGYNEQFF
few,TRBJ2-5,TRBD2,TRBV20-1,TGCAGTGGAGAGACTAGCGGGGGGGAAGACGTAGAGACCCAGTACTTC,CSGETSGGEDVETQYF
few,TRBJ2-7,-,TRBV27,TGTGCCAGCAGTCTGTTCGGGGGCGTGGGTGGATACGAGCAGTACTTC,CASSLFGGVGGYEQYF
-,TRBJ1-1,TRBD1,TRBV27,TGTGCCAGCAGTTTTTGGGGGACAGGCCGAGGGGAAGCTTTCTTT,CASSFWGTGRGEAFF
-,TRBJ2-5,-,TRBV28,TGTGCCAGCAGGCGCTGGACCGAGGGGAAAGAGACCCAGTACTTC,CASRRWTEGKETQYF
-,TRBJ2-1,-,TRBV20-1,TGCAGTGCTAGAGATGTGACGCATGAGCAGTTCTTC,CSARDVTHEQFF
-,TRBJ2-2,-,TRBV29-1,TGCAGCGTGCTGCCATTAAACACCGGGGAGCCGTTTTTT,CSVLPLNTGEPFF
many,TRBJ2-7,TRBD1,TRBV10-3,TGTGCCATCAGAAGACAGGGGGAAGTCTACGAGCAGTACTTC,CAIRRQGEVYEQYF
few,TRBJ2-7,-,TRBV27,TGTGCCAGCAGGGGTGTAGCGCCTGGGGCCTACGAGCAGTACTTC,CASRGVAPGAYEQYF
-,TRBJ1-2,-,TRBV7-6,TGTGCCAGCAGCTCTTCAGGGGCCTCTAACTATGGCTACACCTTC,CASSSSGASNYGYTF
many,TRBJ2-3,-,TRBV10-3,TGTGCCATCAGTGAGTCGACTCGATTGAGGTCAAGCACAGATACGCAGTATTTT,CAISESTRLRSSTDTQYF
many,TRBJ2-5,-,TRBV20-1,TGCAGTGCTCCTGCTAGAAATGGAGAGACCCAGTACTTC,CSAPARNGETQYF
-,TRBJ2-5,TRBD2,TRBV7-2,TGTGCCAGCGGCCAGGGGCGGGGGGGCCCGGAGACCCAGTACTTC,CASGQGRGGPETQYF
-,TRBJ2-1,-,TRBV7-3,TGTGTCAGCAGCCCGGACGGGAGTGTTGGGAATGAGCAGTTCTTC,CVSSPDGSVGNEQFF
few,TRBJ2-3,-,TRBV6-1,TGTGCCAGCAGTGATGTCTTCACAGATACGCAGTATTTT,CASSDVFTDTQYF
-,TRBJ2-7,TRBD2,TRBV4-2,TGTGCCAGCAGCCAAGTCTATTCGCCTAGCGGGGACTACGAGCAGTACTTC,CASSQVYSPSGDYEQYF
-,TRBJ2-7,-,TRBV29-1,TGCAGCGTTGAGGGAAGGGGGTCTTACAATGAGCAGTACTTC,CSVEGRGSYNEQYF
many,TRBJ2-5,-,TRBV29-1,TGCAGCGCCCGGCGGGGATCGGAGACCCAGTACTTC,CSARRGSETQYF
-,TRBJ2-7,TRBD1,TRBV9,TGTGCCAGCAGCGGCCGGCTCGGACAGGGGAGGGAAGAGCAGTACTTC,CASSGRLGQGREEQYF
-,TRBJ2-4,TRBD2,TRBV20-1,TGCAGTGCTAGCCGTACCCCTCTAGCGGGAGTGGGCAAAAACACTCAGTACTTC,CSASRTPLAGVGKNTQYF
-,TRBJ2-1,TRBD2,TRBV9,TGTGCCAGCGGCGCCCTGACTGCCAGCGGGAGGGGGTTGCAGTTCTTC,CASGALTASGRGLQFF
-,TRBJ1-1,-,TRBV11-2,TGTGCCAGCAGCTTAGGAGTCCTCAGGGCTCCGAACACTGAAGCTTTCTTT,CASSLGVLRAPNTEAFF
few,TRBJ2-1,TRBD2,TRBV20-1,TGCAGTGCACTGAGCGGGGGGGCGACCAATGAGCAGTTCTTC,CSALSGGATNEQFF
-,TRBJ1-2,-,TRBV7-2,TGTGCCAGCGGGACGGCTAACTATGGCTACACCTTC,CASGTANYGYTF
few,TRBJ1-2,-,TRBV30,TGTGCCTGGACTATCCCGGGCGCAGTAACTGTGAGGAGTGGCTACACCTTC,CAWTIPGAVTVRSGYTF
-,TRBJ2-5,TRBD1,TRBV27,TGTGCCAGCAGTTTGCGCGACAGGGGAAGGTCCCAAGAGACCCAGTACTTC,CASSLRDRGRSQETQYF
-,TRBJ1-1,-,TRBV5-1,TGCGCCAGCAGCTTAGGGGCCGGGGCAGCTTTCTTT,CASSLGAGAAFF
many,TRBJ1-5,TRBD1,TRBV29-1,TGCAGCGCGACGGACAGGGGGGAGCAGCCCCAGCATTTT,CSATDRGEQPQHF
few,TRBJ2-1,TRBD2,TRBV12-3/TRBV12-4,TGTGCCAGCAGTTCAGGGGCGGGAGGAGTCAATGAGCAGTTCTTC,CASSSGAGGVNEQFF
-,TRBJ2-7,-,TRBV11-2,TGTGCCAGCAGCATACCGACAGGTTTTTACGAGCAGTACTTC,CASSIPTGFYEQYF
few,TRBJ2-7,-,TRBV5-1,TGCGCCAGCAGTTTGTTCCGTACAGGTGGAACTATTACCTACGAGCAGTACTTC,CASSLFRTGGTITYEQYF
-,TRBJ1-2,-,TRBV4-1,TGCGCCAGCAGCCAAGATCCCTACACAGGGCCAATTAGGTATGGCTACACCTTC,CASSQDPYTGPIRYGYTF
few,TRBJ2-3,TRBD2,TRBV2,TGTGCCAGCAGCCGGACTAGCGGGACCTACACAGATACGCAGTATTTT,CASSRTSGTYTDTQYF
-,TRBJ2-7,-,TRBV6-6,TGTGCCAGCAGTGTTAAGAACACCTACGAGCAGTACTTC,CASSVKNTYEQYF
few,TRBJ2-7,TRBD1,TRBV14,TGTGCCAGCAGCCAAGCACAGGGGGCTTGGGTCGAGCAGTACTTC,CASSQAQGAWVEQYF